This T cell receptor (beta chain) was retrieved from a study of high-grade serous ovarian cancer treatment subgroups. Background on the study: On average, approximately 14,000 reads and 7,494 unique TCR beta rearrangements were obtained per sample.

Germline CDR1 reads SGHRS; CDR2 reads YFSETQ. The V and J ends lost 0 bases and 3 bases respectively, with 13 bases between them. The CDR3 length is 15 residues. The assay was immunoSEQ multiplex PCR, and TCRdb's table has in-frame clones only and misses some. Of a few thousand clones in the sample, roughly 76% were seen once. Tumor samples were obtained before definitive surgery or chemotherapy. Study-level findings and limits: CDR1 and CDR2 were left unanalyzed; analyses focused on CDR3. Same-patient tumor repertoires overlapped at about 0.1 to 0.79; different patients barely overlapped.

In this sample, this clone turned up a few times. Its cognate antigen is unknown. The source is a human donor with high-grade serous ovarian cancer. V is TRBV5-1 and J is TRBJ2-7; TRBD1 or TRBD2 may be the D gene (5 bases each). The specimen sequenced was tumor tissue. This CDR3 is CASSLDTGRLYEQYF. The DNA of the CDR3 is TGCGCCAGCAGCTTGGACACGGGACGCCTCTACGAGCAGTACTTC.